These 25 T cell receptor beta chains share one sample of origin, sequenced in a study of human T cells and chemical hapten exposure. TCRdb reanalysed the RACE reads using MiXCR and keeps one entry per CDR3 protein. The table lists about 180,000 distinct CDR3 sequences, 25% to 35% of them singletons. As to time point: pre-sensitization, week 0. The treatment denotes: therapeutic diphenylcyclopropenone sensitization with weekly scalp DPC. Specimen: whole blood, collected in connection with sensitization to the hapten diphenylcyclopropenone (DPC). All receptors derive from a woman aged 25 to 39 with alopecia areata. Some clones in this sample may be carry-over from other donors' samples.

This clonotype was found a few times. The CDR3 DNA is TGTGCCAGCAAGGATCCTAGCGGGAGTGGGAGCTCCTACAATGAGCAGTTCTTC. Amino acids: CASKDPSGSGSSYNEQFF. J is TRBJ2-1 and V is TRBV2; 10 bases line up with TRBD2. The V gene's germline CDR1 is SNHLY and CDR2 FYNNEI. This CDR3 spans 18 amino acids. Germline trimming cut 7 bases from V and 0 bases from J; bases unmatched to any gene: 12.

J is TRBJ2-3 and V is TRBV9; 9 bases line up with TRBD2. Germline CDR1 reads SGDLS; CDR2 reads YYNGEE. This CDR3 has 19 residues. The V segment lost 4 bases and the J segment 6 bases; nucleotides outside the gene matches: 21. The CDR3 nucleotides are TGTGCCAGCAGCCGCCTCCCCGCGCCGAAGCGGGGGGCCCCGGATACGCAGTATTTT. This gives the protein CASSRLPAPKRGAPDTQYF.

CDR3 bases: TGTGCCACCAGTGGAGAGGGGGCGCATGGCTACACCTTC. Its translation: CATSGEGAHGYTF. This chain links TRBV24-1 with TRBJ1-2; 7 nucleotides line up with TRBD1. CDR3 size: 13 residues. Germline lookup yields CDR1 KGHDR and CDR2 SFDVKD. Trimming cost V 5 bases and J 6 bases; bases outside gene matches: 5.

The V and J genes are TRBV6-2 or TRBV6-3 and TRBJ2-3; D not certain. V was clipped by 4 bases and J by 4 bases, with 9 bases between them. There are 13 residues in the CDR3. From germline, CDR1 is MNHEY and CDR2 SVGEGT. The CDR3 DNA sequence: TGTGCCAGCAGTTTCCTCCTTGCAGATACGCAGTATTTT. This sequence encodes CASSFLLADTQYF.

This clonotype occurred a few times. The chain couples TRBV27 to TRBJ2-5, with a weak D call TRBD1 (5 bases). CDR3 length: 13 residues. Germline values: CDR1 MNHEY, CDR2 SMNVEV (reference sequence). V was pared by 5 bases and J by 5 bases, with 12 bases between. The CDR3 bases are TGTGCCAGCAGTACCAGGGTGCGTGAGACCCAGTACTTC. Its translation is CASSTRVRETQYF.

This clonotype was observed a few times. The chain is built from TRBV7-9 and TRBJ1-6, with TRBD1 identical over 10 bases. V trimming: 5 bases; J trimming: 11 bases; junction bases outside the gene matches: 6. This CDR3 contains 14 residues. CDR1 is SEHNR, CDR2 FQNEAQ, per germline (reference sequence). The CDR3 nucleotides are TGTGCCAGCAGCCCTGGAGACAGGGGGCCACCCCTCCACTTT. This translates into CASSPGDRGPPLHF.

This chain connects TRBV10-2 to TRBJ2-5; perhaps D is TRBD1 or TRBD2 (5 bases each). This CDR3 is 16 amino acids long. Trimming took off 6 bases at V and 6 bases at J, with 23 bases between the two ends. Germline CDR1 is WSHSY and CDR2 is SAAADI. CDR3: CASSLRSRDPEKTQYF. CDR3 coding DNA: TGCGCCAGCAGCCTCAGATCCCGGGACCCCGAGAAGACCCAGTACTTC.

The V gene is TRBV28, the J gene TRBJ2-5; possibly TRBD1 for D (5 bases). Looked up from germline, CDR1 is MDHEN and CDR2 is SYDVKM. The CDR3 has 12 residues. V was trimmed by 5 bases and J by 5 bases, leaving 9 bases between them. The CDR3 reads CASSQGSETQYF. The CDR3 DNA sequence: TGTGCCAGCAGTCAGGGATCCGAGACCCAGTACTTC.

The V and J genes are TRBV7-2 and TRBJ2-5; the D is unclear. CDR3 size: 13 residues. Germline CDR1 is SGHTA and CDR2 is FQGNSA. Trimming removed 1 base from V and 4 bases from J, with 7 bases in between. The CDR3 loop reads CASSLGVAETQYF. The CDR3, as DNA: TGTGCCAGCAGCTTAGGGGTAGCAGAGACCCAGTACTTC.

The chain couples TRBV7-2 to TRBJ1-1; a possible D gene is TRBD1 (6 bases). V was clipped by 4 bases and J by 3 bases, with 12 bases between them. This CDR3 has 14 amino acids. Germline lookup yields CDR1 SGHTA and CDR2 FQGNSA. CDR3 amino acids: CASSYYRVDTEAFF. CDR3 coding DNA: TGTGCCAGCAGCTACTACAGGGTTGACACTGAAGCTTTCTTT.

The sample holds a few counts of this clonotype. V is TRBV4-2 and J is TRBJ2-2; the D gene could be TRBD1 or TRBD2 (5 bases each). With 0 bases removed from V and 5 bases from J, the gap between germline ends came to 10 bases. Germline V CDR1 and CDR2: LGHNA, YNFKEQ. The CDR3 is made up of 15 amino acids. DNA of the CDR3: TGTGCCAGCAGCCAAGAAGGGTGGGGGACCGGGGAGCTGTTTTTT. Protein sequence: CASSQEGWGTGELFF.

DNA for the CDR3: TGTGCCAGCAGCTTAATAGGAGGTTCTTCCCTGTTTTTT. This encodes CASSLIGGSSLFF. This sequence joins TRBV7-2 and TRBJ1-4, with D unclear. The CDR3 runs 13 residues. Trimming left V 2 bases short and J 14 bases short, with 15 bases between. Germline V gene sequence: CDR1 SGHTA, CDR2 FQGNSA.

The chain has TRBV6-2 or TRBV6-3 and TRBJ2-1, with 12 bases aligning to TRBD2. CDR1 is MNHEY and CDR2 is SVGEGT in the germline V gene. The CDR3 is made up of 18 amino acids. V shed 2 bases and J 4 bases; nucleotides not matched to a gene: 9. CDR3 protein: CASSYTPASGGAYNEQFF. In DNA, the CDR3 is TGTGCCAGCAGTTACACCCCCGCTAGCGGGGGGGCATACAATGAGCAGTTCTTC.

This clonotype was picked up many times. The V and J genes are TRBV28 and TRBJ1-5; 8 bases are shared with TRBD1. CDR1 is MDHEN, CDR2 SYDVKM, per germline. V gave up 6 bases and J gave up 6 bases; unmatched junction bases: 4. The CDR3 extends over 13 amino acids. Written as DNA, the CDR3 is TGTGCCAGCAGCCATCAGGGGGCTCAGCCCCAGCATTTT. Residues: CASSHQGAQPQHF.

This chain uses TRBV28 with TRBJ1-2; no firm D call. The germline V and J ends were trimmed by 5 bases and 8 bases, with 12 bases remaining between them. From germline, CDR1 is MDHEN and CDR2 SYDVKM. This CDR3 region has 12 residues. The CDR3 coding sequence is TGTGCCAGCAGTAGGCCAGCCCGGGGCTACACCTTC. Amino acids: CASSRPARGYTF.

The chain couples TRBV4-3 to TRBJ1-4; D may be TRBD1 (6 bases). CDR1 LGHNA and CDR2 YSLEER come from the germline V gene. The CDR3 extends over 15 amino acids. Trimming removed 3 bases at V and 7 bases at J, with 15 bases between. CDR3 region: CASSQNNREGEKLFF. The CDR3, as DNA: TGCGCCAGCAGCCAGAATAACAGGGAGGGTGAAAAACTGTTTTTT.

The chain employs TRBV2 and TRBJ1-1; 7 bases map to TRBD1. CDR1 and CDR2 from the germline V gene are SNHLY and FYNNEI. The CDR3 consists of 14 residues. V lost 5 bases, J lost 3 bases, and 6 bases stayed unmatched. The CDR3 nucleotides are TGTGCCAGCAGTCAAAACAGGGGTGACACTGAAGCTTTCTTT. Translated, it gives CASSQNRGDTEAFF.

The chain recombines TRBV11-2 with TRBJ2-3; D could derive from TRBD1 or TRBD2 (5 bases each). V was shortened by 5 bases and J by 3 bases, with 12 bases between the two germline ends. Germline V gene sequence: CDR1 SGHAT, CDR2 FQNNGV. There are 14 residues in the CDR3. In DNA form, the CDR3 reads TGTGCCAGCAGCCCGGGGCTAACTACAGATACGCAGTATTTT. Protein: CASSPGLTTDTQYF.

The chain recombines TRBV9 with TRBJ2-4; 10 bases fit TRBD2. Germline V lookup: CDR1 SGDLS, CDR2 YYNGEE. Germline trimming cut 0 bases from V and 6 bases from J; bases unmatched to any gene: 6. The CDR3 runs to 16 residues. The CDR3 sequence: CASSVGAGGPGNIQYF. DNA for the CDR3: TGTGCCAGCAGCGTAGGAGCGGGAGGGCCTGGAAACATTCAGTACTTC.

The rearrangement joins TRBV6-2 or TRBV6-3 to TRBJ1-5; perhaps TRBD1 as D (5 bases). Trimming removed 8 bases from V and 2 bases from J, with 13 bases in between. The CDR3 is 14 amino acids. The V gene's germline CDR1 is MNHEY and CDR2 SVGEGT. The CDR3 nucleotides are TGTGCCAGCCTTTCGGGGGGAGGCAATCAGCCCCAGCATTTT. It codes for CASLSGGGNQPQHF.

This clonotype was observed a single time. V is TRBV20-1 and J is TRBJ2-1; 8 positions match TRBD2. The CDR3 is 15 amino acids. V was pared by 2 bases and J by 12 bases, with 15 bases of the junction left unmatched. Germline V gene lookup returns CDR1 DFQATT and CDR2 SNEGSKA (reference sequence). CDR3 residues: CSARIPGLVGTMQFF. For the CDR3, the DNA is TGCAGTGCTAGAATCCCGGGACTAGTGGGCACAATGCAGTTCTTC.

The rearrangement links TRBV7-2 to TRBJ2-3, with 14 bases matching TRBD2. V dropped 4 bases and J dropped 4; count of bases not matched to a gene: 4. CDR3 length: 16 amino acids. Germline CDR1 and CDR2: SGHTA and FQGNSA. The chain's CDR3 is CASSSWTSGRSDTQYF. The CDR3 DNA is TGTGCCAGCAGCTCCTGGACTAGCGGGAGGTCAGATACGCAGTATTTT.

The J gene is TRBJ2-2, the V gene TRBV30; D uncertain. CDR3 length equals 11 residues. Germline V lookup: CDR1 GTSNPN, CDR2 SVGIG (reference sequence). Trimming cost V 5 bases and J 5 bases, with 6 bases left between them. The CDR3 DNA follows: TGTGCCTGGGGTGGGACCGGGGAGCTGTTTTTT. This gives the protein CAWGGTGELFF.

This CDR3 reads CASSPLSSRYYEQYF. The CDR3 DNA follows: TGTGCCAGCAGCCCCCTGAGTAGCCGGTACTACGAGCAGTACTTC. The rearrangement joins TRBV11-3 to TRBJ2-7; no clear D. The CDR3 contains 15 residues. Deletions cut 5 bases from V and 3 bases from J, with 17 bases between. In germline, CDR1 is SGHNT, CDR2 YENEEA.

This clonotype was detected a few times. The chain carries TRBV18 and TRBJ1-1; 9 positions match TRBD1. Trimming cost V 3 bases and J 1 base; bases outside gene matches: 9. CDR1 KGHSH and CDR2 LQKENI come from the germline V gene. The CDR3 length is 17 residues. The CDR3 nucleotides read TGTGCCAGCTCACCCCTCGGGACAGGGTATGCGAACACTGAAGCTTTCTTT. As protein: CASSPLGTGYANTEAFF.